This T cell receptor beta chain appears in the sequencing data of a study of blood T cell repertoires in COVID-19. Sequenced by immunoSEQ multiplex PCR; TCRdb stores in-frame clones only, minus some. The data show over 100,000 clones, 80% to 85% seen once. The CDR3 extends over 13 amino acids. Germline V gives CDR1 MNHEY, CDR2 SVGAGI. Between the trimmed V and J ends, which lost 5 bases and 3 bases, there was a span of 9 bases. The chain couples TRBV6-5 to TRBJ2-3; D possibly corresponds to TRBD1 (6 bases). The sequence derives from a woman aged 60-75 years with active or convalescent COVID-19. Sequencing used peripheral blood. The CDR3 DNA sequence: TGTGCCAGCAGTCAGGGGCGTACAGATACGCAGTATTTT. Translation: CASSQGRTDTQYF.